A single sample gave rise to the 29 T cell receptor beta chains below, sequenced in a study of graft-versus-host responses after intestinal transplantation. These receptors are not linked to any known antigen. Profiling relied on immunoSEQ multiplex PCR, and the TCRdb table lists in-frame clones only, not all of them. Among 90,000 to 100,000 clones listed, 90% to 95% were seen once. The sample in question was unstimulated CD8+ T cells sorted from spleen or lymph node cells, obtained before intestinal transplant. These receptors were collected from a human donor who received an intestinal transplant.

A single count supports this clone. The J gene is TRBJ2-5, the V gene TRBV21-1; TRBD1, the table's D call, was not compared with the DNA. TRBV21-1 is designated a pseudogene. The CDR3 runs 18 residues. The CDR3, as DNA: TGTGCCAGCAGCAAAGGTACAGGGAGAGCGGTCAAGGGAGAGACCCAGTACTTC. It codes for CASSKGTGRAVKGETQYF.

V gene TRBV6-5 combines with J gene TRBJ2-7; D not certain. The length of the CDR3 is 11 residues. From germline, CDR1 is MNHEY and CDR2 SVGAGI. Trimming left V 0 bases short and J 6 bases short, with 3 bases between. CDR3 region: CASSYSGEQYF. The DNA of the CDR3 is TGTGCCAGCAGTTACTCCGGCGAGCAGTACTTC.

CDR3: CASSPGQGSSYEQYF. The CDR3 nucleotides read TGTGCCAGCAGCCCAGGACAGGGCAGCTCCTACGAGCAGTACTTC. The V gene is TRBV11-2, the J gene TRBJ2-7; 8 positions match TRBD1. Germline V gene sequence: CDR1 SGHAT, CDR2 FQNNGV. V gave up 5 bases and J gave up 0 bases; unmatched junction bases: 6. The CDR3 is 15 amino acids.

This rearrangement joins TRBV4-1 to TRBJ1-4; 7 bases match TRBD1. Germline CDR1 is MGHRA and CDR2 is YSYEKL. The CDR3 spans 16 residues. The V and J ends lost 2 bases and 5 bases, in that order; junction bases with no gene match: 8. CDR3 nucleotides: TGCGCCAGCAGCCAAAGACGACAGGGTCGGAATGAAAAACTGTTTTTT. Protein sequence: CASSQRRQGRNEKLFF.

The CDR3 sequence is CASSLVSSNYGYTF. CDR3 DNA sequence: TGTGCCAGCAGCTTAGTCTCTTCTAACTATGGCTACACCTTC. The chain is built from TRBV7-9 and TRBJ1-2; D unclear. V gave up 1 base and J gave up 0 bases, with 6 bases separating them. The V gene's germline CDR1 is SEHNR and CDR2 FQNEAQ (reference sequence). The CDR3 sequence is 14 residues long. Drawing the rest from reference TRBV7-9 and TRBJ1-2, the complete variable domain is DTGVSQNPRHKITKRGQNVTFRCDPISEHNRLYWYRQTLGQGPEFLTYFQNEAQLEKSRLLSDRFSAERPKGSFSTLEIQRTEQGDSAMYLCASSLVSSNYGYTFGSGTRLTVV.

As concerns this clone: Within the sample, other DNA sequences also encode this same CDR3. J is TRBJ2-7 and V is TRBV7-2; 9 nucleotides align to TRBD1. The CDR3 covers 13 residues. The junction had 0 bases not matched to a gene; V was cut back by 3 bases and J by 3 bases. Germline CDR1 and CDR2: SGHTA and FQGNSA. CDR3 loop: CASSLTGGYEQYF. CDR3 DNA sequence: TGTGCCAGCAGCTTGACAGGGGGCTACGAGCAGTACTTC.

This sequence joins TRBV5-1 and TRBJ2-1; the match to TRBD2 covers 7 bases. The CDR3 loop spans 15 amino acids. With 0 bases clipped from V and 9 bases from J, the junction kept 9 bases outside the gene matches. Germline-derived CDR1 and CDR2 are SGHRS and YFSETQ. The DNA for the CDR3 is TGCGCCAGCAGCTTGGATCGGGGAGGGTATTCTGAGCAGTTCTTC. Translated, it gives CASSLDRGGYSEQFF.

The chain is built from TRBV9 and TRBJ1-6; possible D gene TRBD1, 5 bases. V lost 4 bases and J lost 6, with 8 bases in between. The CDR3 runs to 13 residues. Germline assignment: CDR1 SGDLS and CDR2 YYNGEE. Written as DNA, the CDR3 is TGTGCCAGCAGCCCGGGACTTAATTCACCCCTCCACTTT. Protein product: CASSPGLNSPLHF.

This clone occurred a few times. The rearrangement joins TRBV15 to TRBJ2-7; D call uncertain. The CDR3 runs 13 residues. The ends were cut back, 1 base at V and 5 bases at J, with 9 bases in the middle. Germline CDR1 and CDR2: LNHNV and YYDKDF (reference sequence). The CDR3 loop reads CATSRAAGHEQYF. The CDR3 coding sequence is TGTGCCACCAGCAGAGCTGCAGGCCACGAGCAGTACTTC.

The V call is TRBV9, the J call TRBJ2-1; 8 bases match TRBD2. CDR1 is SGDLS, CDR2 YYNGEE, per germline. The CDR3 length is 15 residues. Trimming removed 1 base from V and 7 bases from J; junction bases left unmatched: 7. The DNA of the CDR3 is TGTGCCAGCAGCGTAAGAGGCGGGGGGCAAAATGAGCAGTTCTTC. Its protein product is CASSVRGGGQNEQFF.

The V gene is TRBV7-8, the J gene TRBJ1-5, with TRBD1 matching over 7 bases. Germline assignment: CDR1 SGHVS and CDR2 FQNEAQ. The junction had 2 bases not matched to a gene; V was cut back by 1 base and J by 2 bases. The CDR3 loop spans 15 amino acids. CDR3 protein: CASSLVRGGNQPQHF. CDR3 in DNA: TGTGCCAGCAGCTTAGTCAGGGGGGGCAATCAGCCCCAGCATTTT. The full variable domain, with the rest looked up from reference TRBV7-8 and TRBJ1-5, is GAGVSQSPRYKVAKRGQDVALRCDPISGHVSLFWYQQALGQGPEFLTYFQNEAQLDKSGLPSDRFFAERPEGSVSTLKIQRTQQEDSAVYLCASSLVRGGNQPQHFGDGTRLSIL.

As regards this clone: Other DNA sequences within the sample encode an identical CDR3. The gene calls are TRBV5-1 and TRBJ1-1; possibly TRBD1 for D (6 bases). There are 12 residues in the CDR3. From germline, CDR1 is SGHRS and CDR2 YFSETQ. V was shortened by 1 base and J by 8 bases, with 9 bases between the two germline ends. The CDR3 protein is CASSLTGTEAFF. CDR3 nucleotide sequence: TGCGCCAGCAGCTTGACCGGGACAGAAGCTTTCTTT. The full variable domain, its missing parts supplied by reference TRBV5-1 and TRBJ1-1, is KAGVTQTPRYLIKTRGQQVTLSCSPISGHRSVSWYQQTPGQGLQFLFEYFSETQRNKGNFPGRFSGRQFSNSRSEMNVSTLELGDSALYLCASSLTGTEAFFGQGTRLTVV.

The chain is built from TRBV29-1 and TRBJ2-2; D perhaps matches TRBD1 (6 bases). Trimming took 5 bases from V and 0 from J, leaving 19 bases between them. Germline lookup yields CDR1 SQVTM and CDR2 ANQGSEA. CDR3 size: 17 residues. The CDR3 DNA reads as TGCAGCGTTACAGGGACGCGACAGGAGGCGAACACCGGGGAGCTGTTTTTT. Protein sequence: CSVTGTRQEANTGELFF.

This chain joins TRBV5-1 and TRBJ2-1; 13 nucleotides match TRBD2. Losses at the gene ends were 4 bases for V and 6 bases for J; bases not matched to a gene: 4. The CDR3 is 15 residues long. Germline lookup yields CDR1 SGHRS and CDR2 YFSETQ. The CDR3 reads CASSAGLAGVNEQFF. In DNA form, the CDR3 reads TGCGCCAGCAGCGCCGGACTAGCGGGAGTCAATGAGCAGTTCTTC.

This chain uses TRBV28 with TRBJ2-7; 8 bases line up with TRBD2. The CDR3 is made up of 16 amino acids. Unmatched junction bases numbered 15, after V lost 7 bases and J lost 4 bases. CDR1 is MDHEN, CDR2 SYDVKM, per germline. CDR3 sequence reads: CASTSGTSGPSYEQYF. The DNA of the CDR3 is TGTGCCAGCACCTCCGGAACTAGCGGACCTAGTTACGAGCAGTACTTC. The full variable domain, in which reference TRBV28 and TRBJ2-7 provide the parts outside the CDR3, is DVKVTQSSRYLVKRTGEKVFLECVQDMDHENMFWYRQDPGLGLRLIYFSYDVKMKEKGDIPEGYSVSREKKERFSLILESASTNQTSMYLCASTSGTSGPSYEQYFGPGTRLTVT.

The V gene is TRBV12-5, the J gene TRBJ1-6, with D uncertain. V was shortened by 0 bases and J by 0 bases, with 15 bases between the two germline ends. CDR1 is LGHNT and CDR2 is FRNRAP in the germline V gene. The CDR3 runs 19 residues. CDR3 sequence: CASGLVPSGESSYNSPLHF. For the CDR3, the DNA is TGTGCTAGTGGTTTGGTACCCTCCGGTGAGAGCTCCTATAATTCACCCCTCCACTTT.

The J gene is TRBJ2-5, the V gene TRBV28; possible D gene TRBD1, 7 bases. The J call may be wrong; the DNA end is better matched by TRBJ2-7. The CDR3 contains 19 residues. Germline V CDR1 and CDR2: MDHEN, SYDVKM. In DNA, the CDR3 is TGTGCCAGCAGTTTCAAATTCGATTCGGTCCAGGGGGGTTCCTACGAGCAGTACTTC. Protein product: CASSFKFDSVQGGSYEQYF.

This chain connects TRBV11-2 to TRBJ1-2; TRBD1 matches 8 bases. V lost 5 bases, J lost 3 bases, and 11 bases stayed unmatched. The germline V gene encodes CDR1 SGHAT and CDR2 FQNNGV. The CDR3 is made up of 16 amino acids. CDR3 bases: TGTGCCAGCAGCGTAGGCCGTACAGGGGGAGACTATGGCTACACCTTC. Its translation: CASSVGRTGGDYGYTF. The variable domain in full, with the rest retrieved from reference TRBV11-2 and TRBJ1-2, is EAGVAQSPRYKIIEKRQSVAFWCNPISGHATLYWYQQILGQGPKLLIQFQNNGVVDDSQLPKDRFSAERLKGVDSTLKIQPAKLEDSAVYLCASSVGRTGGDYGYTFGSGTRLTVV.

Remarks on this clone: The same CDR3 arises from other DNA sequences in this sample as well. The chain has TRBV27 and TRBJ1-6, with TRBD1 identical over 9 bases. The V gene end was trimmed by 0 bases and the J gene end by 7 bases; junction bases not matched to a gene: 1. This CDR3 has 15 amino acids. Germline CDR1 is MNHEY and CDR2 is SMNVEV (reference sequence). Here the CDR3 reads CASSLSGTGNSPLHF. CDR3 DNA: TGTGCCAGCAGTTTATCCGGGACAGGGAATTCACCCCTCCACTTT.

This chain joins TRBV5-6 and TRBJ2-3; TRBD2 agrees at 7 bases. Germline-derived CDR1 and CDR2 are SGHDT and YYEEEE. The CDR3 loop spans 16 amino acids. Trimming cost V 1 base and J 4 bases; bases outside gene matches: 9. Here the CDR3 DNA reads TGTGCCAGCAGCTTGTCAGCGGGGATGGGAGCAGATACGCAGTATTTT. As protein: CASSLSAGMGADTQYF.

The CDR3 is CASNINTGELFF. The CDR3 region has the DNA TGCGCCAGCAACATAAACACCGGGGAGCTGTTTTTT. V and J are TRBV5-1 and TRBJ2-2; D is uncertain. V lost 6 bases and J lost 2, with 5 bases in between. In germline, CDR1 is SGHRS, CDR2 YFSETQ. The CDR3 extends over 12 amino acids.

CDR3 bases: TGTGCCAGCAGCTTGGGGCAGGGTGGATCCTACAATGAGCAGTTCTTC. Translated: CASSLGQGGSYNEQFF. This chain links TRBV5-4 with TRBJ2-1; TRBD1 is a possible D gene (5 bases). The CDR3 contains 16 residues. Deletions cut 0 bases from V and 1 base from J, with 11 bases between. CDR1 and CDR2 from the germline V gene are SGHNT and YYREEE (reference sequence).

The chain recombines TRBV27 with TRBJ2-2; possibly TRBD1 for D (5 bases). CDR1 MNHEY and CDR2 SMNVEV come from the germline V gene (reference sequence). V lost 8 bases to trimming and J lost 6 bases, with 19 bases between them. The CDR3 totals 15 residues. CDR3 DNA: TGTGCCAGCGGATGGGGCCGAATTATCCCCGGGGAGCTGTTTTTT. Amino acids: CASGWGRIIPGELFF.

The V and J genes are TRBV9 and TRBJ2-7; 8 positions match TRBD1. CDR1 is SGDLS and CDR2 is YYNGEE in the germline V gene. CDR3 size: 15 residues. The trim removed 2 bases at V and 3 bases at J, leaving 7 bases unmatched. This chain's CDR3 is CASSVHPGTGYEQYF. As DNA, the CDR3 is TGTGCCAGCAGCGTTCATCCCGGGACAGGCTACGAGCAGTACTTC. Full variable domain (remainder filled in from reference TRBV9 and TRBJ2-7): DSGVTQTPKHLITATGQRVTLRCSPRSGDLSVYWYQQSLDQGLQFLIQYYNGEERAKGNILERFSAQQFPDLHSELNLSSLELGDSALYFCASSVHPGTGYEQYFGPGTRLTVT.

J is TRBJ1-2 and V is TRBV30, with D possibly TRBD1 on 6 matching bases. Germline V lookup: CDR1 GTSNPN, CDR2 SVGIG (reference sequence). This CDR3 is 11 amino acids long. V lost 4 bases and J 11 bases, leaving 14 bases between the germline ends. CDR3 loop: CAWTWEGGYTF. DNA of the CDR3: TGTGCCTGGACTTGGGAGGGGGGGTACACCTTC.

The rearrangement links TRBV5-1 to TRBJ1-1, with 7 bases fitting TRBD1. Trimming at V came to 0 bases and at J to 6 bases, leaving 14 bases not matched to a gene. Germline V CDR1 and CDR2: SGHRS, YFSETQ. CDR3 length: 17 residues. CDR3: CASSLAEGAQIRSEAFF. CDR3 nucleotide sequence: TGCGCCAGCAGCTTGGCAGAGGGGGCGCAAATTAGGTCTGAAGCTTTCTTT.

The J gene is TRBJ2-5, the V gene TRBV7-2, with TRBD2 matching over 7 bases. The CDR3 contains 14 residues. V shed 5 bases and J 4 bases; nucleotides not matched to a gene: 7. The V gene's germline CDR1 is SGHTA and CDR2 FQGNSA. The CDR3 bases are TGTGCCAGCAGCGCGGGGGTCGGGCCAGAGACCCAGTACTTC. This codes for CASSAGVGPETQYF.

This chain uses TRBV6-5 with TRBJ1-2; TRBD1 agrees at 8 bases. Looked up from germline, CDR1 is MNHEY and CDR2 is SVGAGI. V shed 5 bases and J 6 bases; nucleotides not matched to a gene: 5. The CDR3 loop spans 13 amino acids. CDR3: CASSNGQGNGYTF. Written as DNA, the CDR3 is TGTGCCAGCAGTAATGGACAGGGAAATGGCTACACCTTC.

The chain recombines TRBV7-9 with TRBJ2-7, with 8 nucleotides matching TRBD1. Germline V gene lookup returns CDR1 SEHNR and CDR2 FQNEAQ (reference sequence). CDR3 length equals 13 residues. The V segment lost 5 bases and the J segment 3 bases; nucleotides outside the gene matches: 3. CDR3 residues: CASSGQGGYEQYF. In DNA form, the CDR3 reads TGTGCCAGCAGCGGACAGGGCGGCTACGAGCAGTACTTC.